A selection of T cell receptor beta chains follows, all from one sample in a study of OX40 agonist ivuxolimab in advanced cancers. The data were produced by immunoSEQ multiplex PCR, yet TCRdb's version contains in-frame clones alone and is incomplete. Here the sample spans under 50,000 clones, over 80% being singletons. The material was CD4+ or CD8+ T cells sorted from blood, obtained in a trial of the OX40 agonist ivuxolimab. These receptors were obtained from an adult with an advanced solid tumor such as melanoma, head and neck, liver or kidney cancer. Both conserved end residues are part of each CDR3. Each record gives: D gene, clone size, J gene, V gene, CDR3 protein, CDR3 DNA. The D gene is left open where the match is weak. Clone size is given for some rows only: seen once, a few or many times, or a class if the clone is expanded.

>TRBD1|-|TRBJ1-5|TRBV6-1
CASSDRDPAHQPQHF
TGTGCCAGCAGCGACAGGGATCCTGCCCATCAGCCCCAGCATTTT
>-|-|TRBJ2-1|TRBV7-9
CASTFGAMDEQFF
TGTGCCAGCACCTTCGGGGCAATGGATGAGCAGTTCTTC
>-|-|TRBJ1-1|TRBV6-5
CASSYSVNRYTEAFF
TGTGCCAGCAGTTACTCGGTGAATCGCTACACTGAAGCTTTCTTT
>-|-|TRBJ1-1|TRBV25-1
CASSIGQNTEAFF
TGTGCCAGCAGTATCGGGCAGAACACTGAAGCTTTCTTT
>TRBD1|-|TRBJ1-2|TRBV5-1
CASRSPGTEVGGAYGYTF
TGCGCCAGCAGGTCCCCCGGGACAGAGGTCGGGGGGGCTTATGGCTACACCTTC
>-|-|TRBJ2-1|TRBV19
CASSTLAAAGSYNEQFF
TGTGCCAGTAGTACCCTAGCCGCGGCGGGGTCCTACAATGAGCAGTTCTTC
>TRBD2|-|TRBJ2-1|TRBV6-1
CASSEAMGLAGPRGEQFF
TGTGCCAGCAGTGAAGCTATGGGACTAGCGGGCCCTCGCGGTGAGCAGTTCTTC
>-|-|TRBJ1-2|TRBV7-9
CASSLSLGQYGYTF
TGTGCCAGCAGCTTATCCTTAGGACAGTATGGCTACACCTTC
>-|-|TRBJ2-1|TRBV5-4
CASSLPQEDEQFF
TGTGCCAGCAGCTTGCCCCAAGAAGATGAGCAGTTCTTC
>-|-|TRBJ2-5|TRBV16
CASSQGTVTLHQETQYF
TGTGCCAGCAGCCAAGGGACGGTTACCCTGCACCAAGAGACCCAGTACTTC
>-|-|TRBJ1-4|TRBV4-3
CASSQDVVRATNEKLFF
TGCGCCAGCAGCCAAGATGTTGTCCGCGCAACTAATGAAAAACTGTTTTTT
>TRBD1|-|TRBJ1-5|TRBV6-1
CASRGQGSNQPQHF
TGTGCCAGCAGGGGACAGGGGAGTAATCAGCCCCAGCATTTT
>TRBD1|-|TRBJ2-7|TRBV19
CASSPGTGTYEQYF
TGTGCCAGTAGTCCCGGGACAGGGACCTACGAGCAGTACTTC
>-|-|TRBJ1-1|TRBV15
CATSRDISKVGDEAFF
TGTGCCACCAGCAGAGATATTAGTAAAGTTGGAGATGAAGCTTTCTTT
>-|-|TRBJ2-1|TRBV5-6
CASSPGGARNEQFF
TGTGCCAGCAGCCCGGGCGGGGCAAGGAATGAGCAGTTCTTC
>-|-|TRBJ2-1|TRBV5-5
CASSLDSPNYNEQFF
TGTGCCAGCAGCTTGGACAGCCCGAATTACAATGAGCAGTTCTTC
>-|-|TRBJ2-1|TRBV5-6
CASRRRGNEQFF
TGTGCCAGCAGGAGGAGAGGGAATGAGCAGTTCTTC
>-|-|TRBJ2-7|TRBV7-6
CASSLAGWRGTYEQYF
TGTGCCAGCAGCTTAGCCGGCTGGAGGGGAACCTACGAGCAGTACTTC
>-|-|TRBJ1-1|TRBV11-2
CASSPMVGVVGSTEAFF
TGTGCCAGCAGCCCCATGGTGGGGGTCGTAGGGAGCACTGAAGCTTTCTTT
>-|-|TRBJ2-2|TRBV7-9
CASSLARRGTGELFF
TGTGCCAGCAGCTTAGCGCGTAGGGGCACCGGGGAGCTGTTTTTT
>-|-|TRBJ2-1|TRBV7-8
CASMAGRAYNEQFF
TGTGCCAGCATGGCGGGACGAGCCTACAATGAGCAGTTCTTC
>-|-|TRBJ2-3|TRBV9
CASSVNDDTQYF
TGTGCCAGCAGCGTTAACGATGATACGCAGTATTTT
>TRBD1|-|TRBJ1-3|TRBV9
CASSGGTGGSGPGNTIYF
TGTGCCAGCAGCGGGGGGACAGGGGGCTCAGGTCCCGGAAACACCATATATTTT
>TRBD1|once|TRBJ1-1|TRBV5-1
CASRAQDRGRSTEAFF
TGCGCCAGCCGGGCTCAAGACAGGGGAAGGAGCACTGAAGCTTTCTTT
>-|-|TRBJ1-1|TRBV25-1
CASSGNTEAFF
TGTGCCAGCAGTGGTAACACTGAAGCTTTCTTT
>-|-|TRBJ2-1|TRBV6-5
CASSPGTPYNEQFF
TGTGCCAGCAGTCCAGGGACGCCATACAATGAGCAGTTCTTC
>-|once|TRBJ2-5|TRBV4-1
CASSQHRLGALGTQYF
TGCGCCAGCAGCCAACATCGACTAGGAGCGCTGGGGACCCAGTACTTC
>-|-|TRBJ1-1|TRBV6-1
CASSERGREAFF
TGTGCCAGCAGTGAAAGGGGTAGAGAAGCTTTCTTT
>TRBD2|-|TRBJ2-5|TRBV7-9
CASSLLAGGGETQYF
TGTGCCAGCAGCTTATTAGCGGGAGGAGGAGAGACCCAGTACTTC
>TRBD2|few|TRBJ2-5|TRBV27
CASSFGGRGLETQYF
TGTGCCAGCAGTTTCGGCGGGAGAGGCCTTGAGACCCAGTACTTC
>-|-|TRBJ2-1|TRBV6-5
CASSSHWAGKNEQFF
TGTGCCAGCAGTTCTCACTGGGCAGGGAAAAATGAGCAGTTCTTC